This T cell receptor beta chain was recovered during a study of cytomegalovirus exposure and HLA in healthy donors. Primers for the PCR totalled 60 Vbeta and 13 Jbeta. Data came from immunoSEQ multiplex PCR; TCRdb stores just in-frame clones and leaves some out. The data show some 150,000 clones, approximately 74% seen once. This clone was picked up a small number of times. The material sequenced was PBMCs. This clonotype originated in a woman in her twenties or thirties in good health and CMV-seronegative.

The CDR3 bases are TGTGCCAGCTTTGGTGGACAGGTCAACTCTGGGGCCAACGTCCTGACTTTC. Its protein product is CASFGGQVNSGANVLTF. The rearrangement uses TRBV28 and TRBJ2-6, with TRBD1 identical over 7 bases. Trimming cost V 8 bases and J 0 bases; bases outside gene matches: 10. This CDR3 region has 17 residues. Per germline, CDR1 MDHEN and CDR2 SYDVKM. The full variable domain, in which reference TRBV28 and TRBJ2-6 provide the parts outside the CDR3, is DVKVTQSSRYLVKRTGEKVFLECVQDMDHENMFWYRQDPGLGLRLIYFSYDVKMKEKGDIPEGYSVSREKKERFSLILESASTNQTSMYLCASFGGQVNSGANVLTFGAGSRLTVL.